This T cell receptor (beta chain) was found in a study of blood T cell repertoires in COVID-19. Background on the study: The cDNA or gDNA used as material had been derived from T cells, B-cell-depleted T cells, or PBMCs.

Clones were read by immunoSEQ multiplex PCR, and TCRdb kept only the in-frame ones, dropping some. The table includes around 190,000 clones, under 85% detected once. The V and J ends lost 2 bases and 6 bases respectively, with 5 bases between them. The V gene's germline CDR1 is DFQATT and CDR2 SNEGSKA (reference sequence). This CDR3 is 11 amino acids long. The sequence derives from a woman aged 70-85 years with COVID-19, enrolled during active disease. Sequencing was carried out using peripheral blood. The V and J genes are TRBV20-1 and TRBJ2-1; D unresolved. The CDR3 protein is CSARLVNEQFF. CDR3 DNA sequence: TGCAGTGCTAGACTAGTCAATGAGCAGTTCTTC.